This TCR beta chain was documented in a study of cytomegalovirus exposure and HLA in healthy donors listed by TCRdb under 2017. General notes on the study: In an earlier analysis of under 600 of the donors, around 300 Gb of sequence data and some 100 million unique TCR beta sequences from some 170 million T cells were reported. Roughly 290 gigabases of sequencing data and approximately 92 million unique TCR sequences made up an early release that covered around 640 HLA-typed donors. The genetic ancestry cluster associated with self-reported Caucasian donors included 70% to 85% of the roughly 360 genotyped donors. The aim of the study was to test whether cataloging public T cell receptors could identify signatures of past pathogen exposure. Using immunosequencing, the study profiled T cell repertoires from 500 to 800 subjects and related those repertoires to cytomegalovirus serostatus. Besides the first cohort of hundreds of subjects, a separate validation cohort made up of roughly 130 different subjects was used. To predict cytomegalovirus infection status, the study combined high-throughput TCR immunosequencing, statistical association of individual TCRs with disease status, and machine learning. A later analysis re-examined previously published TCR beta repertoires from 600 to 700 donors and added high-resolution HLA genotyping to investigate patterns of TCR occurrence. The later analysis used no new phenotypic data to find candidate immune exposures, relying instead on TCR beta sequences and their occurrence across donors. An earlier analysis of some 500 of the donors used high-throughput TCR beta sequencing to judge whether each TCR beta V gene segment behaved as functional or pseudogenic. Donor age, sex, ethnicity and CMV serostatus were compiled alongside the repertoire data. Genome-wide SNP genotypes for about 65% of the 666 donors were used in a later genetic analysis, which treated that subset as a discovery cohort. All discovery cohort repertoires had been generated on a single sequencing platform. Both class I and class II loci were covered by HLA typing, at four-digit resolution. The number of donors typed differed by locus, with roughly 620-630 for A, B, C, DRB1 and DQB1, more than 500 for DQA1, 600 to 610 for DPA1, and around 430 for DPB1. Four to six DR-DQ haplotypes were handled as single units for association and clustering, since linkage in the cohort was strong. On average, around 240,000 unique TCR beta nucleotide sequences were sequenced per donor among 398 genotyped donors of the cohort, with roughly a sixth of those sequences being non-productive.

The cohort comprised fewer than 750 healthy bone marrow donors. Cohort members were all nominally healthy when sampled, although unrecorded immune exposures were likely present. The donor tested CMV seropositive and was one of the 289 seropositive cohort members. Every donor gave a peripheral blood sample, and the peripheral blood mononuclear cells from that sample were used for TCR beta sequencing. The Qiagen DNeasy Blood Extraction Kit was used to extract genomic DNA from the blood cell samples. The CDR3 runs 13 residues from the cysteine to the phenylalanine. CDR3 DNA is the only sequence kept; it has 39 bases, read in frame from the first base. Taken from the germline V gene (reference sequence), the CDR1 and CDR2 loops are MNHEY and SMNVEV. The V and J ends are trimmed by 5 bases and 1 base, leaving 8 bases between them. The receptor library was made with the immunoSEQ multiplex PCR assay. For the multiplex PCR, a mixture combining 60 forward primers for TCR Vbeta segments and 13 reverse primers for TCR Jbeta segments was used. The CDR3 region of rearranged TCR beta genes was amplified from genomic DNA with a multiplex PCR assay. On the Illumina HiSeq System, the amplified TCR beta libraries were sequenced as 87-base-pair reads. The source study handled its data this way. A later analysis tallied tens of millions of unique TCR beta chains across the 700 or so repertoires, and roughly 11 million of those chains were shared by two or more donors. Raw reads were error-corrected and collapsed into unique sequences with a nearest-neighbor algorithm that merged closely related sequences to remove PCR and sequencing errors. V, D and J gene segments were assigned by aligning CDR3 sequences to IMGT reference sequences. For a sequence to be retained, at least a six-nucleotide match to both a V gene segment and a J gene segment was required. A rearrangement was called productive if the CDR3 had no stop codons and remained in frame with V and J, and every other rearrangement was called non-productive. CDR3 was defined by IMGT convention, running from the second conserved V-encoded cysteine to the conserved J-encoded phenylalanine. The earlier analysis of 550 to 650 of the donors excluded any sequence lacking an unambiguous match to a single V gene segment. An earlier analysis of 550 to 650 of the donors classified V segments as functional when productive rearrangements were above 56.7% and as segregating when the standard deviation between donors was above 5%. A statistical classification framework was developed to diagnose cytomegalovirus status using the catalog of TCR beta chain sequences. V and J gene assignment, in a later analysis, came from comparing TCR nucleotide sequences with IMGT/GENE-DB human TR gene sequences. In a later analysis, CDR3 sequences and most-parsimonious VDJ recombination scenarios were assigned using the TCRdist pipeline. In a later analysis, each TCR beta chain was defined by its CDR3 amino acid sequence together with its V-gene family, and reads lacking a unique V-gene family were excluded. A later analysis removed 500 to 650 highly shared, low-generation-probability nucleotide sequences to deal with suspected cross-contamination and a sequencing artifact. For each public chain, a later analysis derived a clonal expansion index from normalized ranks of inferred template counts within each repertoire. In a later analysis, generation probabilities were computed using a VDJ recombination model fitted to out-of-frame rearrangements, and the results were checked against IGoR. Hypergeometric tests were used in a later analysis to score TCR-TCR, TCR-HLA and TCR-CMV co-occurrence, with a repertoire-size bias correction applied to the TCR pairs. To estimate false discovery rates, a later analysis permuted the HLA or CMV assignments 20 times. In a later analysis, co-occurring TCRs were grouped using DBSCAN, with TCRdist sequence similarity added in when clustering inside HLA-allele-positive subsets. For co-occurrence clustering, repertoires with fewer than 30,000 or more than 120,000 public chains were excluded, along with four or five repertoires with anomalous nucleotide sharing. TCRdb limited this immuneACCESS table to in-frame rearrangements with V and J called. A share of clones is missing; checked studies link under half to unresolved V genes, and the rest is unexplained. V and J calls and clone size come straight from that table; D and trimming were deduced from the DNA. This sample lists about 140,000 clones; approximately 82% were detected once. Around 10% of the sample rests with the top ten.

In regard to this clone: No antigen is known for it. Nothing much larger sits one base from this clone, and base qualities are not available.

General study outcomes and caveats: A later analysis found that HLA-associated TCR beta chains were more clonally expanded and had lower generation probabilities than equally common non-associated chains. While some public TCRs were present in many individuals, most TCR sequences turned up only very rarely across donors. In this cohort, only TCR beta chains were sequenced, and detectable features were limited by the absence of alpha or paired-chain data. Immune exposure information for the cohort was limited to CMV serostatus. A later genetic analysis reported fewer N-insertions in productive TCRs among donors in an Asian-associated ancestry cluster than the roughly 620-donor mean. Strong co-occurrence of HLA alleles, especially DR and DQ, made assigning TCR associations to individual alleles difficult. In a later analysis, the rate of TCR association differed among HLA loci, with DRB1 alleles having the most associated TCRs and HLA-C alleles having the fewest. An association between a missense DCLRE1C variant and V-gene and J-gene trimming of TCR beta chains was found in a later genetic analysis and replicated in an independent cohort. In vitro tests confirmed that a few of the cytomegalovirus-associated TCR beta chains recognize cytomegalovirus antigens. Because counts were too low, roughly 18 rarely observed V segments, including chromosome 9 orphons, were left out of the earlier analysis of approximately 580 of the donors. The authors suggested that the approach could potentially be generalized to other disease states and immunological phenotypes. The sequencing pipeline was judged likely to have produced a cluster of highly shared sequence variants as a technical artifact. Roughly uniform sequencing depth across donors was assumed in presence/absence analyses, although this assumption may not hold. Because HLA typing was unavailable for some donors at each locus, only the typed subset was used in association tests. In a later analysis, several top co-occurrence clusters were reported to appear linked to parvovirus B19, influenza, CMV and Epstein-Barr virus. A further reported finding was that TCR beta sequences accurately predicted the HLA-A and HLA-B alleles for most subjects in the first cohort. The study gave a list of 150 to 200 TCR beta chains associated with cytomegalovirus. In a later analysis, 16,951 TCR beta sequences were associated with specific HLA alleles at a false discovery rate of 0.05. In an earlier analysis of approximately 590 of the donors, most TCR beta V segments were observed in productive rearrangements about 90% or about 30% of the time, broadly matching IMGT annotations. Correlated functional status among segregating V segments might be attributable to linkage disequilibrium, but an unknown experimental factor could not be ruled out. Cytomegalovirus status was reported to be diagnosed by the classifier with high specificity and sensitivity in both the original and validation cohorts. Because the 87-base-pair reads could not distinguish some IMGT-functional V segments, including TRBV6-2 and TRBV6-3, those segments were excluded. Most CMV-associated TCR beta chains appeared to be HLA-restricted in a later analysis, and the HLA associations seemed to be driven largely by CMV exposure.

The rearranged segments are TRBV27 and TRBJ2-5, with the D segment identity uncertain. This clonotype was sampled from a woman between 55 and 75 years old in good health and CMV-seropositive. Specimen: PBMCs. The DNA sequence is as follows: TGTGCCAGCAGTCGACGGAGCCAAGAGACCCAGTACTTC. Translated, this is CASSRRSQETQYF.